These 6 T cell receptor beta chains came from one sample sequenced in a study of molecular identifiers for immune sequencing clone quantification. TCRdb independently ran MiXCR on the PCR reads; one entry per CDR3 protein. Of some 65,000 distinct CDR3 sequences in the sample, 15% to 20% were seen once. Material: naive CD8+ T cells from blood, with Jurkat cell RNA spiked in. The subset denotes: FACS-sorted CD8+CD4-CCR7+CD45RA+ naive T cells. These receptors were taken from a human donor in good health. Some libraries in this study had Jurkat cell RNA spiked in.

This clonotype was detected many times. CDR3 DNA: TGTGCCAGCAGCGGGACAGAAAATGGGGGAGTAGATGAAAAACTGTTTTTT. Translated, it gives CASSGTENGGVDEKLFF. The chain has TRBV12-3 or TRBV12-4 and TRBJ1-4; 7 bases are shared with TRBD1. The CDR3 contains 17 residues. The trim removed 6 bases at V and 6 bases at J, leaving 16 bases unmatched.

About this clonotype itself: Because it lacks the conserved phenylalanine or tryptophan at the end, this CDR3 is likely a read error. The V and J genes are TRBV19 and TRBJ2-3, with TRBD2 matching 14 bases. In germline, CDR1 is LNHDA, CDR2 SQIVND (reference sequence). This CDR3 comprises 19 residues. The junction had 14 bases not matched to a gene; V was cut back by 6 bases and J by 3 bases. CDR3 loop: CASSQLPGLAGEGTDTQYS. The CDR3 nucleotides read TGTGCCAGTAGCCAACTGCCGGGACTAGCGGGAGAGGGGACAGATACGCAGTATTCT.

With regard to this clonotype: This may be a read error: a much more frequent sequence differs by one nucleotide. The V gene is TRBV7-9, the J gene TRBJ2-1; 8 bases align to TRBD2. Germline assignment: CDR1 SEHNR and CDR2 FQNEAQ (reference sequence). This CDR3 contains 14 residues. The CDR3 bases are TGTGCCAGCAGCTCTCGACTAGCGATTAATGAGCAGCTCTTC. Translating gives CASSSRLAINEQLF.

This clonotype was detected ten times or more. This chain links TRBV7-9 with TRBJ2-5; a possible D gene is TRBD2 (6 bases). Trimming shortened V by 4 bases and J by 5 bases, and 17 bases separated the two germline ends. This CDR3 has 15 residues. The germline V gene has CDR1 SEHNR and CDR2 FQNEAQ (reference sequence). In DNA form, the CDR3 reads TGTGCCAGCAGCTCCCGACGGGAGCAGGTTGAGACCCAGTACTTC. Translation: CASSSRREQVETQYF. The whole variable domain, filled in from reference TRBV7-9 and TRBJ2-5, reads DTGVSQNPRHKITKRGQNVTFRCDPISEHNRLYWYRQTLGQGPEFLTYFQNEAQLEKSRLLSDRFSAERPKGSFSTLEIQRTEQGDSAMYLCASSSRREQVETQYFGPGTRLLVL.

On this clonotype: It may be a read error: a sequence one base away is much more abundant. The V call is TRBV7-9, the J call TRBJ2-7, with a weak D call TRBD1 (6 bases). The CDR3 loop spans 14 amino acids. CDR1 SEHNR and CDR2 FQNEAQ come from the germline V gene (reference sequence). The CDR3 bases are TGTGTCAGCAGCCCGAGGACAGACACCTACGAGCAGTACTTC. Translating it yields CVSSPRTDTYEQYF.

This clonotype was detected only a few times. The chain carries TRBV11-3 and TRBJ2-6; 7 bases are shared with TRBD1. The V gene's germline CDR1 is SGHNT and CDR2 YENEEA. The CDR3 sequence is 17 residues long. The junction had 9 bases not matched to a gene; V was cut back by 5 bases and J by 2 bases. The CDR3 loop reads CASSRQGAGAGANVLTF. For the CDR3, the DNA is TGTGCCAGCAGCAGACAGGGTGCCGGTGCTGGGGCCAACGTCCTGACTTTC.